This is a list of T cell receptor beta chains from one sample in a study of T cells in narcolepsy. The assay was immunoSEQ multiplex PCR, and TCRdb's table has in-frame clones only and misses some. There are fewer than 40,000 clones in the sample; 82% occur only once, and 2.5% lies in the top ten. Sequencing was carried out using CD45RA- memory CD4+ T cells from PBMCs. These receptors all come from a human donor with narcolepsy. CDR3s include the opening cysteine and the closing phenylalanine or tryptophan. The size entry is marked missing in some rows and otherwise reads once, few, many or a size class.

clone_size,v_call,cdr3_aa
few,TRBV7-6,CASSQIPGQGAYEQYF
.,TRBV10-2,CASRPRDRLDGNQPQHF
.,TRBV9,CASRFSSGSTGELFF
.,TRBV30,CARGQSNTEAFF
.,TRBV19,CASSPAINSPLHF
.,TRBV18,CASSRTGQGGNQPQHF
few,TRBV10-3,CAIGGGVGTSTSYEQYF
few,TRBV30,CAWSSPPNEKLFF
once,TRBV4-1,CASSRVDIMSYTGELFF
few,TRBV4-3,CASSHGNTEAFF
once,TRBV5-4,CASRGEETQYF
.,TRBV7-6,CASSLGTQYEQYF
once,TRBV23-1,CASSRTGTGYGYTF
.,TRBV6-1,CASSSGETQYF
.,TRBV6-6,CASSPSPGLGVGQYF
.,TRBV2,CASKRGRDYGYTF
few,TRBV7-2,CASSPLATEQYF